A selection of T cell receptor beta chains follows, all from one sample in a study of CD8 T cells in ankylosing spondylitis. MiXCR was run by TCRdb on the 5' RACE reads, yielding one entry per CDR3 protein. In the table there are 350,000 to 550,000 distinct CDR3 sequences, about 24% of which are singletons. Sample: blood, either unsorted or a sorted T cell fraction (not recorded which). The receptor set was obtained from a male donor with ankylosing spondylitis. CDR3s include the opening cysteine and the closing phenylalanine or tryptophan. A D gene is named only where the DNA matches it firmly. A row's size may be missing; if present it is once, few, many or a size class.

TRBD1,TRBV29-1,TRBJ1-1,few,CSGDRLSTEAFF,TGCAGCGGGGACAGGTTATCGACTGAAGCTTTCTTT
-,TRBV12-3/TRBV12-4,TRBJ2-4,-,CASSQRDILAKNIQYF,TGTGCCAGCAGTCAAAGGGACATTCTAGCCAAAAACATTCAGTACTTC
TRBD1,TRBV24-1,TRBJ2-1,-,CATSDLVPGQGWSNEQFF,TGTGCCACCAGTGATTTGGTCCCGGGACAGGGATGGTCAAATGAGCAGTTCTTC
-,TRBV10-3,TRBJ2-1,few,CAIRTEWNEQFF,TGTGCCATCAGAACGGAATGGAATGAGCAGTTCTTC
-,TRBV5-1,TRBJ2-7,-,CASSLTGDEQYF,TGCGCCAGCAGCCTCACAGGTGACGAGCAGTACTTC
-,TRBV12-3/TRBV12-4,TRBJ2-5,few,CASSLGLVASETQYF,TGTGCCAGCAGTTTGGGACTTGTTGCTTCGGAGACCCAGTACTTC
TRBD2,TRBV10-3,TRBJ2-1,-,CAISERLAAYNEQFF,TGTGCCATCAGTGAAAGGCTAGCGGCCTACAATGAGCAGTTCTTC
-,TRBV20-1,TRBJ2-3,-,CGFRDTQYF,TGCGGATTCAGGGATACGCAGTATTTT
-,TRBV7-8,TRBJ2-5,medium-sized,CASSLVEGTPKETQYF,TGTGCCAGCAGCTTAGTTGAGGGGACTCCAAAAGAGACCCAGTACTTC
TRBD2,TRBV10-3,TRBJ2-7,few,CAISESVRSGGLSYEQYF,TGTGCCATCAGTGAGTCGGTTAGGAGCGGGGGCCTCTCCTACGAGCAGTACTTC
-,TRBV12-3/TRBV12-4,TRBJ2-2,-,CASTPDFYTGELFF,TGTGCCAGCACCCCGGACTTCTACACCGGGGAGCTGTTTTTT
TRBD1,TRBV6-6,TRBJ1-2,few,CASSFGTASYTF,TGTGCCAGCAGTTTTGGGACAGCCAGCTACACCTTC
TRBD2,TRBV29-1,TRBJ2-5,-,CSVGASGSVETQYF,TGCAGCGTTGGGGCTAGCGGGAGTGTCGAGACCCAGTACTTC
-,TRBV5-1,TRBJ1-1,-,CASSLAGGTLNTEAFF,TGCGCCAGCAGCTTGGCCGGTGGGACACTGAACACTGAAGCTTTCTTT
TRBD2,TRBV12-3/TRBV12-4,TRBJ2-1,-,CASSYRLALDNEQFF,TGTGCCAGCAGTTACCGACTAGCCCTCGACAATGAGCAGTTCTTC
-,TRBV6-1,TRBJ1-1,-,CASSTTGRGLNTEAFF,TGTGCCAGCAGTACCACAGGGAGAGGGTTAAACACTGAAGCTTTCTTT
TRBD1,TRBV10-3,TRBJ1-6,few,CAISERTGGSPLHF,TGTGCCATCAGTGAAAGGACAGGGGGCTCACCCCTCCACTTT
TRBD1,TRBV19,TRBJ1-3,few,CASNRDRGSGNTIYF,TGTGCCTCAAACCGGGACAGGGGTTCCGGAAACACCATATATTTT
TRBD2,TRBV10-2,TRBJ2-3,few,CASRRSSGAADTQYF,TGCGCCAGCAGACGTTCTAGCGGGGCCGCAGATACGCAGTATTTT
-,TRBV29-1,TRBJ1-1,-,CSVRLGWAPEAFF,TGCAGCGTCCGTTTAGGGTGGGCCCCTGAAGCTTTCTTT
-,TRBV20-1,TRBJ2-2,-,CSAGKVENTGELFF,TGCAGTGCTGGAAAGGTGGAAAACACCGGGGAGCTGTTTTTT
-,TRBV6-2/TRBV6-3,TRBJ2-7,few,CASSTDSYEQYF,TGTGCCAGCAGCACCGACAGCTACGAGCAGTACTTC
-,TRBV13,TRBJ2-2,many,CASSLTVTGELFF,TGTGCCAGCAGCTTAACGGTCACCGGGGAGCTGTTTTTT
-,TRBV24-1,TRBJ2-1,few,CATSAPDRSFNEQFF,TGTGCCACCAGTGCCCCGGACAGAAGCTTCAATGAGCAGTTCTTC
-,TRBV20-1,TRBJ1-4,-,CSARDSRGGEKLFF,TGCAGTGCTAGAGATAGCAGGGGAGGCGAAAAACTGTTTTTT
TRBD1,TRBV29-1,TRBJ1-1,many,CSDSQGRDTEAFF,TGCAGCGACTCACAGGGGAGAGACACTGAAGCTTTCTTT
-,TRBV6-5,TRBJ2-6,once,CASSHRVSGANVLTF,TGTGCCAGCAGTCACAGGGTCTCTGGGGCCAACGTCCTGACTTTC
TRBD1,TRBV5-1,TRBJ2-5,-,CASSVLGQGEETQYF,TGCGCCAGCAGTGTTTTGGGACAGGGGGAAGAGACCCAGTACTTC
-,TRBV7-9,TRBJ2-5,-,CASSSGPETQYF,TGTGCCAGCAGCTCCGGGCCAGAGACCCAGTACTTC
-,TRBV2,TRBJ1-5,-,CASSEETAPQHF,TGTGCCAGCAGTGAAGAGACGGCGCCCCAGCATTTT
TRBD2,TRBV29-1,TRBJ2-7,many,CSVEAGGPYEQYF,TGCAGCGTTGAAGCGGGAGGGCCCTACGAGCAGTACTTC
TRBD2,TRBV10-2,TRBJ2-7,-,CASSTSGYDPYEQYF,TGCGCCAGCAGTACTAGCGGGTACGATCCCTACGAGCAGTACTTC
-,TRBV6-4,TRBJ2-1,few,CASSRRGTGFYNEQFF,TGTGCCAGCAGCCGAAGAGGGACTGGGTTTTACAATGAGCAGTTCTTC
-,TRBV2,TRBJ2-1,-,CASRGDYFNEQFF,TGTGCCAGCAGAGGCGACTACTTCAATGAGCAGTTCTTC
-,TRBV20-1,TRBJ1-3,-,CSARKGISGNTIYF,TGCAGTGCCCGGAAAGGGATTTCTGGAAACACCATATATTTT
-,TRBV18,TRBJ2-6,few,CASSPDAAGSGANVLTF,TGTGCCAGCTCACCAGACGCGGCAGGGTCTGGGGCCAACGTCCTGACTTTC
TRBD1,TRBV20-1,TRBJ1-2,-,CSAIFRDRGHGYTF,TGCAGTGCCATATTCCGGGACAGGGGGCATGGCTACACCTTC
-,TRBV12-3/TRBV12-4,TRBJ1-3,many,CASSRSARTVLGNTIYF,TGTGCCAGCAGCCGATCTGCCCGGACAGTTTTGGGAAACACCATATATTTT
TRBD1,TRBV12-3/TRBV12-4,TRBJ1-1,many,CASSRQAGQMNTEAFF,TGTGCCAGCAGTAGACAGGCGGGACAGATGAACACTGAAGCTTTCTTT
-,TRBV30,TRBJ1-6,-,CAWTTGKENSPLHF,TGTGCCTGGACAACAGGGAAAGAGAATTCACCCCTCCACTTT
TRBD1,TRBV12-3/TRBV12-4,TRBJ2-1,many,CASSLGTGTFGAGNEQFF,TGTGCCAGCAGTCTCGGGACAGGGACGTTTGGGGCCGGCAATGAGCAGTTCTTC
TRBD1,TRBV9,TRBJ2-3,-,CASSARDRGTDTQYF,TGTGCCAGCAGCGCCCGGGACAGGGGCACAGATACGCAGTATTTT